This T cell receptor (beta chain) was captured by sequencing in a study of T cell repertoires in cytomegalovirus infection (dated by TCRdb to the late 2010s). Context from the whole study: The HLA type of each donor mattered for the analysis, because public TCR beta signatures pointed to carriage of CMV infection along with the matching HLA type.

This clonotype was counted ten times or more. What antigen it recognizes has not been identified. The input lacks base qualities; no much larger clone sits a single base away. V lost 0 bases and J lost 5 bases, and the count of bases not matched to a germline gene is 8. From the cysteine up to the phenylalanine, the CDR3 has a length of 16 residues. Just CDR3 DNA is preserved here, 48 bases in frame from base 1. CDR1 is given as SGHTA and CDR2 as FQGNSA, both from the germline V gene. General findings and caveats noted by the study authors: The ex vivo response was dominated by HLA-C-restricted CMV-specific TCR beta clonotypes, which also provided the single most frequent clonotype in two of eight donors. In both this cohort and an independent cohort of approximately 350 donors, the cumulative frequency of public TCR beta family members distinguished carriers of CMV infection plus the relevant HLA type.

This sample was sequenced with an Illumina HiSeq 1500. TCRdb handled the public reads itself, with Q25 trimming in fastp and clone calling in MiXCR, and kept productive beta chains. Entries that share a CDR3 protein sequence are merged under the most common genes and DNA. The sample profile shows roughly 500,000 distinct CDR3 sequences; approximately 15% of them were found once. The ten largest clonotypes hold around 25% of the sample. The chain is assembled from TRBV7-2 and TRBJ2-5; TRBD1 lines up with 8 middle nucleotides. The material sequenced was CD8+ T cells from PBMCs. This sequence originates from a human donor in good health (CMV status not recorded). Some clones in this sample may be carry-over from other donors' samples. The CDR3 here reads CASSLAWDRLGETQYF. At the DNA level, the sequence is TGTGCCAGCAGCTTAGCGTGGGACAGGCTTGGGGAGACCCAGTACTTC.